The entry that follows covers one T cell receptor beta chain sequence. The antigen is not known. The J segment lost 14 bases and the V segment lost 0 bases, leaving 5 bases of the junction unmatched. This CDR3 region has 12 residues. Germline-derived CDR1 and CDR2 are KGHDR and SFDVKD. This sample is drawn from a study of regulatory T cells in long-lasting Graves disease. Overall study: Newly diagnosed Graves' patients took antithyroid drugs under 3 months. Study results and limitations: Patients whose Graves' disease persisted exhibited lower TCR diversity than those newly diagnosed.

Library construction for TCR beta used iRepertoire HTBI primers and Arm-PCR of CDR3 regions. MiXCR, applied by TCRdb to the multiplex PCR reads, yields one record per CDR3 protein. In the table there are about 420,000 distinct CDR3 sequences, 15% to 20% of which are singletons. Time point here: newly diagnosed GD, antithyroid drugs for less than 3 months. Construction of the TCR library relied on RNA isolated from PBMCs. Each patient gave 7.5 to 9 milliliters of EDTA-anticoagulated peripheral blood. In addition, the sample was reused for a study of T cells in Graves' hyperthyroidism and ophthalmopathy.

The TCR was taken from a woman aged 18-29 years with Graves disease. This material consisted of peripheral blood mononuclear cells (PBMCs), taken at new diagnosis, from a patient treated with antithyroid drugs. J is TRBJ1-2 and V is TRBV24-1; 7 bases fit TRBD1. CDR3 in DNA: TGTGCCACCAGTGATTTGCAGGGGGGGTGGACCTTC. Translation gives CATSDLQGGWTF.